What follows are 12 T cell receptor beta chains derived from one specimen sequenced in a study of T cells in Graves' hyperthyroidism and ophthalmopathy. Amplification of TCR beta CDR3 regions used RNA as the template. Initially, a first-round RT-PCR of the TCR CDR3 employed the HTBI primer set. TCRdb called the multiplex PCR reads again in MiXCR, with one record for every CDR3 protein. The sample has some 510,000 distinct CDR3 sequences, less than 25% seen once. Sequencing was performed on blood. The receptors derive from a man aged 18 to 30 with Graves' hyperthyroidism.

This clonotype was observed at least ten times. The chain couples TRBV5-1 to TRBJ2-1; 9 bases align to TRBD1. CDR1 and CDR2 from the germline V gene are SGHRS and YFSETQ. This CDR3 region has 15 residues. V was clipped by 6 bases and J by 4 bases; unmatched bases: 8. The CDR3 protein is CASNLGQGQYNEQFF. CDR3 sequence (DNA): TGCGCCAGCAACCTGGGACAGGGCCAATACAATGAGCAGTTCTTC. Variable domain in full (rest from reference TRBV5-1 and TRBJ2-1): KAGVTQTPRYLIKTRGQQVTLSCSPISGHRSVSWYQQTPGQGLQFLFEYFSETQRNKGNFPGRFSGRQFSNSRSEMNVSTLELGDSALYLCASNLGQGQYNEQFFGPGTRLTVL.

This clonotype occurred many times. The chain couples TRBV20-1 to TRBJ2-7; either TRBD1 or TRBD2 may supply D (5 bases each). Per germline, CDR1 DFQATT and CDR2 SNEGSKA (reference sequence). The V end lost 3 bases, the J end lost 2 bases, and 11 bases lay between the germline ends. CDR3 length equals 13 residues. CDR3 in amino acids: CSARWDRAYEQYF. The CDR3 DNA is TGCAGTGCTAGGTGGGACCGAGCCTACGAGCAGTACTTC.

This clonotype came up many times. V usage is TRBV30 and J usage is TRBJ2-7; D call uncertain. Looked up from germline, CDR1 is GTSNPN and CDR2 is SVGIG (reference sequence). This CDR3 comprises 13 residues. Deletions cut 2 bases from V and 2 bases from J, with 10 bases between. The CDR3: CAWSRARPYEQYF. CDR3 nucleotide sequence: TGTGCCTGGAGTAGGGCCAGGCCCTACGAGCAGTACTTC.

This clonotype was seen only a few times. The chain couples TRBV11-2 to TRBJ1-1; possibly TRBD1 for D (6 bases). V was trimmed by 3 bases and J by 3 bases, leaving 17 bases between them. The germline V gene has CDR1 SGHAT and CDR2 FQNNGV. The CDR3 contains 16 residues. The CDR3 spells CASSLPGVREYTEAFF. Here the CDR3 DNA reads TGTGCCAGCAGCTTGCCAGGGGTCCGGGAATACACTGAAGCTTTCTTT. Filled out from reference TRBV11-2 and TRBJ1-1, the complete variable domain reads EAGVAQSPRYKIIEKRQSVAFWCNPISGHATLYWYQQILGQGPKLLIQFQNNGVVDDSQLPKDRFSAERLKGVDSTLKIQPAKLEDSAVYLCASSLPGVREYTEAFFGQGTRLTVV.

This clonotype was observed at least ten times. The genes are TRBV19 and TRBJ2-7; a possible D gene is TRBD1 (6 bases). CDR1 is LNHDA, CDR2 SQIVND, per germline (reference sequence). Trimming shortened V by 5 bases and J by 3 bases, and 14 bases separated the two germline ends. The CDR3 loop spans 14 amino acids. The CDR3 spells CASSSRTAYYEQYF. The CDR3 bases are TGTGCCAGTAGTTCCAGGACAGCCTACTACGAGCAGTACTTC.

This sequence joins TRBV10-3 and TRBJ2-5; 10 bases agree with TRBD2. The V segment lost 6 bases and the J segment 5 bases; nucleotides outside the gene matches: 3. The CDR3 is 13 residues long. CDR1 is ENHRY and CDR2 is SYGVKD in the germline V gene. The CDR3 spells CAIRGGLAETQYF. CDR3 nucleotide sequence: TGTGCCATCAGGGGGGGACTAGCGGAGACCCAGTACTTC.

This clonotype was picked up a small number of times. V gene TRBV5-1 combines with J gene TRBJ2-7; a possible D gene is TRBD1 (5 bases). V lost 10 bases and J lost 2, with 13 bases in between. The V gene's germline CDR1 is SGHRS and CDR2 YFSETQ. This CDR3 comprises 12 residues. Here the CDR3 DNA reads TGCGCCCGTCAGACAGTGACCTACGAGCAGTACTTC. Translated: CARQTVTYEQYF.

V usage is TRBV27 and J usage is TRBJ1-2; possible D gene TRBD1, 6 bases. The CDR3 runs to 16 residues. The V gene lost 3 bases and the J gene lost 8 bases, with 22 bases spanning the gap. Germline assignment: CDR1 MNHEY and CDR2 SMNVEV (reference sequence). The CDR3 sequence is CASSFTGNRDTGGYTF. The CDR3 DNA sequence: TGTGCCAGCAGTTTCACCGGAAACCGGGACACTGGGGGCTACACCTTC.

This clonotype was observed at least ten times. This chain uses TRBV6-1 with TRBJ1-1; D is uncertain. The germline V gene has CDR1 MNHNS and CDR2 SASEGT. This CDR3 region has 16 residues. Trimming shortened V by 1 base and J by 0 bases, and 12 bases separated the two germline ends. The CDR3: CASSEVGNPVNTEAFF. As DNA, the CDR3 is TGTGCCAGCAGTGAAGTGGGAAACCCAGTGAACACTGAAGCTTTCTTT.

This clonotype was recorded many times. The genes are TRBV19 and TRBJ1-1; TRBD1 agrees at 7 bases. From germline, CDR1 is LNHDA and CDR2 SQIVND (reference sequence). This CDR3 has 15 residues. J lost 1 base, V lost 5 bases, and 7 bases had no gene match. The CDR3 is CASSAPGQPNTEAFF. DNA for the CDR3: TGTGCCAGTAGTGCCCCGGGACAGCCGAACACTGAAGCTTTCTTT.

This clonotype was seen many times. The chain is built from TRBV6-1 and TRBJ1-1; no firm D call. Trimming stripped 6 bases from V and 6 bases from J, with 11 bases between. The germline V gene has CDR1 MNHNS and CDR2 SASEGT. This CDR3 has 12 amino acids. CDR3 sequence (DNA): TGTGCCAGCAGCAATCCAGGACCTGAAGCTTTCTTT. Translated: CASSNPGPEAFF.

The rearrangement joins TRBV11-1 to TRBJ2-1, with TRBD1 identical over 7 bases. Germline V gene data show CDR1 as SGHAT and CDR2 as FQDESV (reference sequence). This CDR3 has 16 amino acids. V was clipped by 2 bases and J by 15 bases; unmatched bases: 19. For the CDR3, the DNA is TGTGCCAGCAGCTTAATAGATCCTGGGCAGGGGGACGTTCGGTTCTTC. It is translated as CASSLIDPGQGDVRFF.